This T cell receptor (beta chain) was captured by sequencing in a study of spatial heterogeneity in lung cancer. Across the study: Alpha-chain sequences were consistently detected less often than beta-chain sequences. TCR and UMI combinations that were unique each appeared, on average, more than ten times in raw reads.

Noted time point: sample taken at primary tumor resection. The donor population consisted of just over 70 patients with untreated, early-stage non-small cell lung cancer. Sequencing was performed on whole RNA extracted from tumor and nontumor lung tissue, or from frozen PBMC, and the material was left unsorted. CDR3 length: 15 amino acids. Germline V gene sequence: CDR1 MNHEY, CDR2 SVGEGT. The junction had 7 bases not matched to a gene; V was cut back by 6 bases and J by 7 bases. This clonotype was observed many times. Each CDR3 protein is one row after TCRdb ran MiXCR on the 5' RACE reads. Of tens of thousands of distinct CDR3 sequences listed, less than 6.5% are singletons.

The starting material was PBMCs, obtained at surgery. The receptor comes from a female donor with early-stage non-small cell lung cancer. The gene calls are TRBV6-2 or TRBV6-3 and TRBJ1-6; 9 bases are a match to TRBD1. CDR3 residues: CASRRDRASNSPLHF. The DNA of the CDR3 is TGTGCCAGCAGACGGGACAGGGCCTCGAATTCACCCCTCCACTTT.